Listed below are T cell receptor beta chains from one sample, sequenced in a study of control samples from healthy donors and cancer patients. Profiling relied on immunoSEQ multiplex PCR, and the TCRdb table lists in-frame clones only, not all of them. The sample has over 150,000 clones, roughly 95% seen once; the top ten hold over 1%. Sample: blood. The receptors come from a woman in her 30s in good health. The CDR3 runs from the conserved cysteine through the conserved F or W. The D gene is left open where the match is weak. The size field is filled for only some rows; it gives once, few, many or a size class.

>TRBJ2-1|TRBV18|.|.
CASSPPGARPNEQFF
TGTGCCAGCTCACCACCCGGCGCCCGACCCAATGAGCAGTTCTTC
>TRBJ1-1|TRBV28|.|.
CASSLRAQSEAFF
TGTGCCAGCAGTTTACGGGCCCAGAGTGAAGCTTTCTTT
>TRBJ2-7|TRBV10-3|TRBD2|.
CAISGQALAGALSSYEQYF
TGTGCCATCAGTGGCCAGGCACTAGCGGGAGCCTTAAGCTCCTACGAGCAGTACTTC
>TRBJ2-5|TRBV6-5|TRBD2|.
CASSYSGRGGGETQYF
TGTGCCAGCAGTTACTCGGGGAGGGGTGGTGGAGAGACCCAGTACTTC
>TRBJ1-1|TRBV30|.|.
CAWSSGIMNTEAFF
TGTGCCTGGAGCAGTGGGATTATGAACACTGAAGCTTTCTTT
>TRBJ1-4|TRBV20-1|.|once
CSASETLGGVF
TGCAGTGCTTCAGAAACCCTGGGCGGCGTTTTT
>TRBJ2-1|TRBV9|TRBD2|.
CASSPWGGPYNEQFF
TGTGCCAGCAGCCCCTGGGGAGGGCCCTACAATGAGCAGTTCTTC
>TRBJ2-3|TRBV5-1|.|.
CASSPAGRGPDTQYF
TGCGCCAGCAGTCCTGCGGGCAGGGGCCCAGATACGCAGTATTTT
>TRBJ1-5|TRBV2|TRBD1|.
CASRAGGNQPQHF
TGTGCCAGCAGGGCAGGGGGCAACCAGCCCCAGCATTTT
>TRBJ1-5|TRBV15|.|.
CATSSLGTQAANQPQHF
TGTGCCACCAGCAGCCTCGGGACACAGGCGGCTAATCAGCCCCAGCATTTT
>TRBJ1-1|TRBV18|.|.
CASSPPVSAPTEAFF
TGTGCCAGCTCACCACCGGTTTCGGCTCCCACTGAAGCTTTCTTT
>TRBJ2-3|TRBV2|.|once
CASSEWARGQSDTQYF
TGTGCCAGCAGTGAATGGGCCAGGGGACAATCGGATACGCAGTATTTT
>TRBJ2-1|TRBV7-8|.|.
CASSLGGGVNEQFF
TGTGCCAGTAGCTTAGGGGGGGGAGTCAATGAGCAGTTCTTC
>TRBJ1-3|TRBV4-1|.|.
CASSQVVRPSAGNTIYF
TGCGCCAGCAGCCAAGTGGTTCGCCCTAGCGCTGGAAACACCATATATTTT
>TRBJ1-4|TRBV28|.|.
CASTPAGATNEKLFF
TGTGCCAGCACCCCAGCGGGGGCAACTAATGAAAAACTGTTTTTT
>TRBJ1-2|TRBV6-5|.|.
CASSLRRSDGYTF
TGTGCCAGCAGTCTCCGGAGGTCCGATGGCTACACCTTC
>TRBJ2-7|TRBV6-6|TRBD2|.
CASSRSTSGPYEQYF
TGTGCCAGTAGCCGTTCGACTAGCGGACCCTACGAGCAGTACTTC
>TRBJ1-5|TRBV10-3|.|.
CAISEFNQPQHF
TGTGCCATCAGTGAATTTAATCAGCCCCAGCATTTT
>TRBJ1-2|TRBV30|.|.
CAWSGQLGGYTF
TGTGCCTGGAGTGGGCAACTGGGGGGCTACACCTTC
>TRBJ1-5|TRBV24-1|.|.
CATSVGGVGNQPQHF
TGTGCCACCAGTGTCGGGGGGGTAGGCAATCAGCCCCAGCATTTT
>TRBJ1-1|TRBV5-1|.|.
CASSLGGPLLLDPEAFF
TGCGCCAGCAGCTTGGGGGGACCTCTACTACTTGACCCTGAAGCTTTCTTT
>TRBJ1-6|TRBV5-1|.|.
CASSLEANSYNSPLHF
TGCGCCAGCAGCTTGGAGGCGAACTCCTATAATTCACCCCTCCACTTT
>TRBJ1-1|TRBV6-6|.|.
CASSYSPRGNTEAFF
TGTGCCAGCAGTTACTCGCCCAGGGGAAACACTGAAGCTTTCTTT
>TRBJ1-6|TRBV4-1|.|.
CASSITGTENSPLHF
TGCGCCAGCAGCATAACCGGGACGGAGAATTCACCCCTCCACTTT
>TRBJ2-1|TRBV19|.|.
CASSKEQSNEQFF
TGTGCCAGTAGCAAAGAGCAGTCCAATGAGCAGTTCTTC
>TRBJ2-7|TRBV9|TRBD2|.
CASSPSLAGYEQYF
TGTGCCAGCAGCCCGAGCCTAGCGGGCTACGAGCAGTACTTC
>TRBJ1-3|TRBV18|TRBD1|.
CASSQDRAGNTIYF
TGTGCCAGCTCACAGGACAGGGCTGGAAACACCATATATTTT
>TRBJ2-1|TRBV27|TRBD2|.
CASSTQTSGRRNEQFF
TGTGCCAGCAGTACCCAGACTAGCGGGAGAAGGAATGAGCAGTTCTTC
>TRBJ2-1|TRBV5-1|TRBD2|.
CASSPGGGNNEQFF
TGCGCCAGCAGTCCGGGCGGGGGGAACAATGAGCAGTTCTTC